The 15 T cell receptor beta chains below all came from one sample that was sequenced in a study of early T cells in non-severe SARS-CoV-2 infection. TCRdb redid the calling of the 5' RACE reads with MiXCR, one entry per CDR3 protein. Among under 60,000 distinct CDR3 sequences listed, around 14% were seen once. Sequencing was performed on whole blood. These TCRs come from an adult who was a healthcare worker with PCR-confirmed SARS-CoV-2 infection or an uninfected control (not recorded which).

This clonotype was counted many times. This chain links TRBV20-1 with TRBJ1-1; the D is unclear. The CDR3 contains 13 residues. V gave up 0 bases and J gave up 1 base, with 6 bases separating them. The V gene's germline CDR1 is DFQATT and CDR2 SNEGSKA (reference sequence). The CDR3 loop reads CSARDVRNTEAFF. The CDR3 region has the DNA TGCAGTGCTAGAGATGTCAGGAACACTGAAGCTTTCTTT.

J is TRBJ2-7 and V is TRBV7-6, with D maybe TRBD1 (6 bases). The V gene lost 0 bases and the J gene lost 7 bases, with 16 bases spanning the gap. The CDR3 extends over 15 amino acids. Germline V gene lookup returns CDR1 SGHVS and CDR2 FNYEAQ. The CDR3 sequence: CASSLAPTGFWEQYF. CDR3 nucleotides: TGTGCCAGCAGCTTAGCGCCTACAGGGTTTTGGGAGCAGTACTTC.

This clonotype was counted only a few times. The J gene is TRBJ2-1, the V gene TRBV7-9; 7 bases map to TRBD2. Per the germline V gene, CDR1 is SEHNR and CDR2 is FQNEAQ (reference sequence). This CDR3 spans 17 amino acids. V lost 3 bases to trimming and J lost 0 bases; unmatched junction nucleotides: 8. In nucleotides, the CDR3 is TGTGCCAGCAGCTTCCCTATTGGGGGGGGCTCCTACAATGAGCAGTTCTTC. Its translation is CASSFPIGGGSYNEQFF.

This clonotype was seen at least ten times. This chain connects TRBV7-8 to TRBJ1-1, with a weak D call TRBD1 (6 bases). This CDR3 region has 15 residues. V shed 4 bases and J shed 0 bases, with 12 bases lying between them. CDR1 SGHVS and CDR2 FQNEAQ come from the germline V gene. This chain's CDR3 is CASSSPTGMNTEAFF. In nucleotides, the CDR3 is TGTGCCAGCAGCTCCCCGACAGGCATGAACACTGAAGCTTTCTTT.

The genes are TRBV20-1 and TRBJ2-1; 8 nucleotides align to TRBD2. CDR3 length: 16 amino acids. CDR1 and CDR2 from the germline V gene are DFQATT and SNEGSKA (reference sequence). J gave up 7 bases and V 3 bases, and 14 bases lay outside the gene matches. CDR3 loop: CSASPLSAGGGNEQFF. The CDR3 DNA reads TGCAGTGCTAGCCCCCTTTCGGCGGGAGGTGGTAATGAGCAGTTCTTC.

This sequence joins TRBV6-2 or TRBV6-3 and TRBJ1-1, with D unresolved. Germline V gives CDR1 MNHEY, CDR2 SVGEGT. Deletions cut 4 bases from V and 13 bases from J, with 13 bases between. This CDR3 is 11 amino acids long. DNA of the CDR3: TGTGCCAGCAGTTCTCGGACGAGGGATTTCTTT. Residues: CASSSRTRDFF.

CDR3 bases: TGTGCCAGCAACATGGACAGGGGGCTCGGCGAGCAGTACTTC. Its translation: CASNMDRGLGEQYF. The chain recombines TRBV6-6 with TRBJ2-7; 11 bases agree with TRBD1. The CDR3 extends over 14 amino acids. Germline V gene data show CDR1 as MNHNY and CDR2 as SVGAGI (reference sequence). V lost 7 bases and J lost 6; bases outside the gene matches: 8.

This clonotype was detected ten times or more. The chain recombines TRBV5-4 with TRBJ2-7; 8 bases agree with TRBD2. Germline V lookup: CDR1 SGHNT, CDR2 YYREEE (reference sequence). With V trimmed by 3 bases and J by 0 bases, 5 bases remained unmatched. The length of the CDR3 is 15 residues. CDR3 loop: CASSSKRGTSYEQYF. The CDR3 bases are TGTGCCAGCAGCTCTAAGCGGGGGACCTCCTACGAGCAGTACTTC.

This clonotype came up many times. The chain has TRBV5-1 and TRBJ2-7; the D gene is possibly TRBD2 (6 bases). Germline CDR1 reads SGHRS; CDR2 reads YFSETQ. The CDR3 totals 15 residues. The V end was cut by 0 bases, the J end by 4 bases, with 14 bases between. CDR3 residues: CASSLEEGKIYEQYF. For the CDR3, the DNA is TGCGCCAGCAGCTTGGAGGAGGGCAAGATATACGAGCAGTACTTC.

This clonotype was seen repeatedly, ten times or more. The gene calls are TRBV5-1 and TRBJ2-3, with 8 bases fitting TRBD1. The CDR3 consists of 16 residues. The ends lost 2 bases at V and 4 bases at J; junction bases unmatched: 9. CDR1 is SGHRS, CDR2 YFSETQ, per germline. CDR3: CASSFLTGVTPDTQYF. CDR3 DNA: TGCGCCAGCAGCTTCTTGACAGGGGTGACGCCAGATACGCAGTATTTT.

V is TRBV28 and J is TRBJ2-7; 10 bases are shared with TRBD1. Germline-derived CDR1 and CDR2 are MDHEN and SYDVKM. Losses at the gene ends were 3 bases for V and 2 bases for J; bases not matched to a gene: 4. This CDR3 region has 15 residues. The CDR3 loop is CASSFSGTGAYEQYF. For the CDR3, the DNA is TGTGCCAGCAGTTTCTCCGGGACAGGGGCCTACGAGCAGTACTTC.

The sample holds a few counts of this clonotype. The genes are TRBV6-6 and TRBJ1-1; 9 bases agree with TRBD1. CDR1 MNHNY and CDR2 SVGAGI come from the germline V gene (reference sequence). V lost 2 bases to trimming and J lost 2 bases; unmatched junction nucleotides: 9. The CDR3 extends over 17 amino acids. In DNA form, the CDR3 reads TGTGCCAGCAGTTACGCAACAGGGGGCTTGAGAAACACTGAAGCTTTCTTT. As protein: CASSYATGGLRNTEAFF.

In this sample, this clonotype turned up many times. The rearrangement uses TRBV11-2 and TRBJ1-6, with 8 bases lining up with TRBD1. This CDR3 contains 16 residues. Germline V gives CDR1 SGHAT, CDR2 FQNNGV. V was clipped by 6 bases and J by 9 bases; unmatched bases: 13. The CDR3 DNA reads as TGTGCCAGCAGTCATCGACAGGGGAATGGACGTTCACCCCTCCACTTT. As protein: CASSHRQGNGRSPLHF. The entire variable domain, with the rest obtained from reference TRBV11-2 and TRBJ1-6, is as follows: EAGVAQSPRYKIIEKRQSVAFWCNPISGHATLYWYQQILGQGPKLLIQFQNNGVVDDSQLPKDRFSAERLKGVDSTLKIQPAKLEDSAVYLCASSHRQGNGRSPLHFGNGTRLTVT.

V and J are TRBV12-3 or TRBV12-4 and TRBJ2-3; D ambiguous. Trimming removed 4 bases at V and 5 bases at J, with 10 bases between. This CDR3 is built from 13 residues. The CDR3 DNA reads as TGTGCCAGCAGTTATAGACCGGGAGATACGCAGTATTTT. This encodes CASSYRPGDTQYF.

CDR3 in DNA: TGTGCCAGCAGTGCCGCTCTCAGGGGGACTAACTATGGCTACACCTTC. Amino acid sequence: CASSAALRGTNYGYTF. The rearrangement links TRBV6-1 to TRBJ1-2; TRBD1 aligns across 7 bases. The CDR3 length is 16 residues. The ends lost 4 bases at V and 0 bases at J; junction bases unmatched: 8. CDR1 is MNHNS, CDR2 SASEGT, per germline.